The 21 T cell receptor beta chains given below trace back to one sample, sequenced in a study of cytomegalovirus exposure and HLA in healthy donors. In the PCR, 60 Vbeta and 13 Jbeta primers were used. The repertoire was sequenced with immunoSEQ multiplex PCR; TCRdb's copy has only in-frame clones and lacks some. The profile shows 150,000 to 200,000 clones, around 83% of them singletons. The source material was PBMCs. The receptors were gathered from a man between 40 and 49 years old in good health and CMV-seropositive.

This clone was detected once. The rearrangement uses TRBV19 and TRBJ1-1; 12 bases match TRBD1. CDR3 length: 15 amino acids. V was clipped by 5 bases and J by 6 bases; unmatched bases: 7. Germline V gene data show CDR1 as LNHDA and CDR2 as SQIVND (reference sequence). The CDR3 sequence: CASSQPGQGAPEAFF. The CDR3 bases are TGTGCCAGTAGTCAACCGGGACAGGGGGCGCCTGAAGCTTTCTTT.

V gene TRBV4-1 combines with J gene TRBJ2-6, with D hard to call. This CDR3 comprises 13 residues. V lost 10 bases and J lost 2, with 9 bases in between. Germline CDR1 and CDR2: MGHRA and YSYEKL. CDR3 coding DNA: TGCGCCATCCTACCCGCTGGGGCCAACGTCCTGACTTTC. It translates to CAILPAGANVLTF.

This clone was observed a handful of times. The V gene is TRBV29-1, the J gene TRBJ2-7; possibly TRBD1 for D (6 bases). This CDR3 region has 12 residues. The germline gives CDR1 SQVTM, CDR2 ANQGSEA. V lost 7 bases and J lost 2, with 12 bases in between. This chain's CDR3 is CSARTVPYEQYF. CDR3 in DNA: TGCAGCGCCCGGACAGTTCCCTACGAGCAGTACTTC.

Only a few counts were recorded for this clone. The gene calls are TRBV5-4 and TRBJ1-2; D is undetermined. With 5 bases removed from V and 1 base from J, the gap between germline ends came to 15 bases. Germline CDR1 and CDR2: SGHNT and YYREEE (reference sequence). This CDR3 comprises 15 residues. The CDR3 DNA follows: TGTGCCAGCAGTACCTCCCGGGGAATTAACTATGGCTACACCTTC. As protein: CASSTSRGINYGYTF.

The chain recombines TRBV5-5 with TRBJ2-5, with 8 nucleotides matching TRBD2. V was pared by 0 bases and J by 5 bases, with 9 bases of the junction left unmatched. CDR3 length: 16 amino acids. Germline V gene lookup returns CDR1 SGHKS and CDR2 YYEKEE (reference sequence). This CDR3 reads CASSLALAGRVETQYF. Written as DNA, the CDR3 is TGTGCCAGCAGCTTGGCCTTAGCGGGGAGAGTTGAGACCCAGTACTTC. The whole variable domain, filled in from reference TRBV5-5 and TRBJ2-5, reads DAGVTQSPTHLIKTRGQQVTLRCSPISGHKSVSWYQQVLGQGPQFIFQYYEKEERGRGNFPDRFSARQFPNYSSELNVNALLLGDSALYLCASSLALAGRVETQYFGPGTRLLVL.

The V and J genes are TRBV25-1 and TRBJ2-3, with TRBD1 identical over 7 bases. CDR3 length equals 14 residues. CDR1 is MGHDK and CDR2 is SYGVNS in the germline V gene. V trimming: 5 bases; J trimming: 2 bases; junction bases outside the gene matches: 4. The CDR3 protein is CASSYGTVTDTQYF. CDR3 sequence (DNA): TGTGCCAGCAGTTACGGGACAGTCACAGATACGCAGTATTTT.

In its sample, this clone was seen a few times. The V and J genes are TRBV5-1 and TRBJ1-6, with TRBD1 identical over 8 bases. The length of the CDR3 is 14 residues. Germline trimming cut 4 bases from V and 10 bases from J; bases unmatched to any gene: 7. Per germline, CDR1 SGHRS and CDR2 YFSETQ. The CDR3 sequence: CASSHGQGKSPLHF. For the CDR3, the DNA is TGCGCCAGCAGCCACGGACAGGGAAAATCACCCCTCCACTTT. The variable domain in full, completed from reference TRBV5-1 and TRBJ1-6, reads KAGVTQTPRYLIKTRGQQVTLSCSPISGHRSVSWYQQTPGQGLQFLFEYFSETQRNKGNFPGRFSGRQFSNSRSEMNVSTLELGDSALYLCASSHGQGKSPLHFGNGTRLTVT.

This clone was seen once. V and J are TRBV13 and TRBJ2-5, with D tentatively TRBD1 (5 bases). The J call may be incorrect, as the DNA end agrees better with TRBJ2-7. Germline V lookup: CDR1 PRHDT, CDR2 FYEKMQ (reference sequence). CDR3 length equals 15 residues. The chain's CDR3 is CASSLATAPMSEQYF. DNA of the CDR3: TGTGCCAGCAGCTTGGCGACAGCGCCTATGAGCGAGCAGTACTTC.

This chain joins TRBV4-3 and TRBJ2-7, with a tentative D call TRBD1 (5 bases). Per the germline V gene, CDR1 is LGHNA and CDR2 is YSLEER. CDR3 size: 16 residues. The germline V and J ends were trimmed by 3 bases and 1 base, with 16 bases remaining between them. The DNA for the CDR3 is TGCGCCAGCAGCCACCCCTCGGAAACAGGATCCTACGAGCAGTACTTC. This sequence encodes CASSHPSETGSYEQYF.

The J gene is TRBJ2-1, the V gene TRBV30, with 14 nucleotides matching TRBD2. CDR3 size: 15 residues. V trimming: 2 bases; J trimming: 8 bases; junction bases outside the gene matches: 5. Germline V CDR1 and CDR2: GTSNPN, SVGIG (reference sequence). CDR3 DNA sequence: TGTGCCTGGAGTCCGGGACTAGCGGGAGTAGATGAGCAGTTCTTC. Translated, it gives CAWSPGLAGVDEQFF.

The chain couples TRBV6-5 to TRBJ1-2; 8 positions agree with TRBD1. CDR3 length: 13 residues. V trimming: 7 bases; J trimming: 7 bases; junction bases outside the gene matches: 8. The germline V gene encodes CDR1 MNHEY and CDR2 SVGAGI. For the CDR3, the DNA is TGTGCCAGCACGGTGGACAGGGAGGGTGGCTACACCTTC. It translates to CASTVDREGGYTF.

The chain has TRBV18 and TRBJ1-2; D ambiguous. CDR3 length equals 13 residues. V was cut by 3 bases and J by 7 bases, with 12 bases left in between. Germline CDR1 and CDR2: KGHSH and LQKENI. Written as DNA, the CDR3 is TGTGCCAGCTCACCCGGAGAGGCGGGTGGCTACACCTTC. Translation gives CASSPGEAGGYTF.

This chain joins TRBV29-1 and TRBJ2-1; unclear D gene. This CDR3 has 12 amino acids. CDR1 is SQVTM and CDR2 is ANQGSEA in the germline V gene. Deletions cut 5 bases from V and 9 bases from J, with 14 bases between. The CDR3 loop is CSVKSALGEQFF. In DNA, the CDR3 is TGCAGCGTTAAAAGCGCTTTAGGTGAGCAGTTCTTC.

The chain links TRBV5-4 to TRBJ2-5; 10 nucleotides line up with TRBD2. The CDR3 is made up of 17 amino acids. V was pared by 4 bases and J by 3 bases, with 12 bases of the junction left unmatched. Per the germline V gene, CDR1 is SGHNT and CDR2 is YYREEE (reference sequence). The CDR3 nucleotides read TGTGCCAGCAGCGACTCTAGCGGGAGTGGGTTTGAAGAGACCCAGTACTTC. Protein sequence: CASSDSSGSGFEETQYF.

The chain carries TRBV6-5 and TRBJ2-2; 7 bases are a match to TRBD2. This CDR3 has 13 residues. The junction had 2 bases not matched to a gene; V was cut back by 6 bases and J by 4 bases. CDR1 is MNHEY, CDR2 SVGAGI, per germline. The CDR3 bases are TGTGCCAGCAGGCGGGAGAGCACCGGGGAGCTGTTTTTT. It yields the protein CASRRESTGELFF.

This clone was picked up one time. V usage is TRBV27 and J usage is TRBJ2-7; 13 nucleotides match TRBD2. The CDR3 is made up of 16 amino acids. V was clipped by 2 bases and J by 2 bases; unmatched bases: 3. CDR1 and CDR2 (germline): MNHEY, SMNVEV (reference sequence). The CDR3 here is CASSLVGTSGTYEQYF. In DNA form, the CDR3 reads TGTGCCAGCAGTTTAGTGGGGACTAGCGGGACCTACGAGCAGTACTTC.

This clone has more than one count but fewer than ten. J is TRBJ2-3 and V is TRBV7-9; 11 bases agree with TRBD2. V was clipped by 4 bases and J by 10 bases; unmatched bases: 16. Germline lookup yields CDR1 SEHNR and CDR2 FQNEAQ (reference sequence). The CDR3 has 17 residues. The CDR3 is CASSSKLAGELQRAQYF. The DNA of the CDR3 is TGTGCCAGCAGCTCGAAACTAGCGGGAGAACTACAGAGGGCGCAGTATTTT.

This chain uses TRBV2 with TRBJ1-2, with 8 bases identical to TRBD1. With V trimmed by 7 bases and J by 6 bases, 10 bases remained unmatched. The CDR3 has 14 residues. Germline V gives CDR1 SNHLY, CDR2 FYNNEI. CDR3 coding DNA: TGTGCCAGCATGGCAGGGGACAGGATAAATGGCTACACCTTC. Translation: CASMAGDRINGYTF.

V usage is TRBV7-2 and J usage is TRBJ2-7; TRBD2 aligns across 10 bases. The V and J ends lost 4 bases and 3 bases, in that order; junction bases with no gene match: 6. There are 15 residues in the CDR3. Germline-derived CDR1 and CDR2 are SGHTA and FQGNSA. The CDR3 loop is CASSYGTSGVYEQYF. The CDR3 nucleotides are TGTGCCAGCAGCTATGGAACTAGCGGGGTCTACGAGCAGTACTTC.

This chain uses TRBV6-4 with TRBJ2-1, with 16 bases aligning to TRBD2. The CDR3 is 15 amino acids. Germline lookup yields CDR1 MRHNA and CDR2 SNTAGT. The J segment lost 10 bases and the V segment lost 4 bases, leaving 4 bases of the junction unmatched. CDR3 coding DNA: TGTGCCAGCAGTGCGGGACTAGCGGGGGGGACGGAGCAGTTCTTC. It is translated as CASSAGLAGGTEQFF.

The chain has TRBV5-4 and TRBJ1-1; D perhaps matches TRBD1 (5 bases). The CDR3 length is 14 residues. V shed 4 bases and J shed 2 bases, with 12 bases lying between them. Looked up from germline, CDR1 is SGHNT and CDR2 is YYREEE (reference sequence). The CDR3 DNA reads TGTGCCAGCAGCCCGGCGACAGAAAACACTGAAGCTTTCTTT. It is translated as CASSPATENTEAFF.